This TCR beta chain comes out of a study of CD8+CD57+ T cells in acquired aplastic anemia. For the study at large: Sorted cells (CD4+ and CD8+) yielded DNA amounts that averaged about 3.4 ug. Study observations and caveats: Common to patients and controls were about 31 CD8+ CDR3 sequences.

Whoever was chosen for sequencing had shown CD8+CD57+ cell expansion by flow cytometry. Severe acquired aplastic anemia was the diagnosis recorded for all patients. When blood sampling took place, the patients had received no therapy. For CDR3 and TCR beta VDJ profiling, genomic DNA was the template used. In TCRdb, the reads were re-called with MiXCR into one record per CDR3 protein. The sample contains approximately 260,000 distinct CDR3 sequences, around 82% of which appear only once. This CDR3 contains 14 residues. V was trimmed by 6 bases and J by 1 base, leaving 13 bases between them. CDR1 is SGDLS, CDR2 YYNGEE, per germline. This clonotype was seen only a few times. Its antigen remains unknown.

This chain joins TRBV9 and TRBJ2-5; D might be TRBD1 (6 bases). Sequencing input: sorted CD4+, CD8+, or CD8+CD57+ T cells (not recorded which) from PBMCs. This receptor was obtained from a human donor with aplastic anemia. CDR3 DNA sequence: TGTGCCAGCACCCCAGGGGTTGGCCAAGAGACCCAGTACTTC. Amino acid sequence: CASTPGVGQETQYF.